The 7 T cell receptor beta chains listed next were all sequenced from one sample in a study of blood T cell repertoires in COVID-19. Assay: immunoSEQ multiplex PCR; the TCRdb copy retains only in-frame clones and omits some. This sample has some 120,000 clones, with approximately 90% found just once. Sequencing input: peripheral blood. The receptors come from a human donor in a cohort sampled during active COVID-19.

This chain links TRBV18 with TRBJ2-7; D remains unclear. V was clipped by 2 bases and J by 3 bases, with 11 bases between them. The CDR3 consists of 14 residues. Germline CDR1 and CDR2: KGHSH and LQKENI. CDR3 bases: TGTGCCAGCTCACCAGTCCCAGGCGTCTACGAGCAGTACTTC. Translating it yields CASSPVPGVYEQYF.

The chain joins TRBV2 to TRBJ2-7, with D possibly matching TRBD1 (5 bases). In germline, CDR1 is SNHLY, CDR2 FYNNEI. CDR3 length equals 13 residues. V gave up 2 bases and J gave up 2 bases, with 7 bases separating them. The chain's CDR3 is CASSERQPYEQYF. CDR3 nucleotides: TGTGCCAGCAGTGAACGACAGCCCTACGAGCAGTACTTC.

The CDR3 reads CASSWTGTLTDTQYF. The CDR3 bases are TGTGCCAGCAGCTGGACAGGGACGCTCACAGATACGCAGTATTTT. The chain is built from TRBV11-2 and TRBJ2-3; TRBD1 matches at 8 bases. J lost 2 bases, V lost 4 bases, and 5 bases had no gene match. Germline CDR1 and CDR2: SGHAT and FQNNGV. The CDR3 consists of 15 residues. The full variable domain, with the rest looked up from reference TRBV11-2 and TRBJ2-3, is EAGVAQSPRYKIIEKRQSVAFWCNPISGHATLYWYQQILGQGPKLLIQFQNNGVVDDSQLPKDRFSAERLKGVDSTLKIQPAKLEDSAVYLCASSWTGTLTDTQYFGPGTRLTVL.

This clone has just one count. This chain connects TRBV11-2 to TRBJ2-7; 14 bases align to TRBD2. The ends lost 4 bases at V and 7 bases at J; junction bases unmatched: 6. This CDR3 region has 15 residues. Germline CDR1 and CDR2: SGHAT and FQNNGV. The CDR3, as DNA: TGTGCCAGCAGCTCCGGACTAGCGGGAGGAAGGGAGCAGTACTTC. Translating gives CASSSGLAGGREQYF. Based on the CDR3 plus reference TRBV11-2 and TRBJ2-7, the full variable domain is EAGVAQSPRYKIIEKRQSVAFWCNPISGHATLYWYQQILGQGPKLLIQFQNNGVVDDSQLPKDRFSAERLKGVDSTLKIQPAKLEDSAVYLCASSSGLAGGREQYFGPGTRLTVT.

This clone has just one count. This chain links TRBV12-5 with TRBJ1-2; D perhaps matches TRBD1 (6 bases). The CDR3 runs 13 residues. Trimming left V 4 bases short and J 3 bases short, with 9 bases between. The germline CDR1 and CDR2 sequences are LGHNT and FRNRAP. CDR3 sequence reads: CASGWGLDYGYTF. The CDR3 coding sequence is TGTGCTAGTGGTTGGGGGCTTGACTATGGCTACACCTTC.

This chain links TRBV14 with TRBJ2-1; TRBD2 aligns across 11 bases. This CDR3 spans 18 amino acids. The V segment lost 0 bases and the J segment 2 bases; nucleotides outside the gene matches: 6. Germline values: CDR1 SGHDN, CDR2 FVKESK. CDR3 coding DNA: TGTGCCAGCAGCCAAGATCTTTTTAGCGGGAGGGCCTACAATGAGCAGTTCTTC. It codes for CASSQDLFSGRAYNEQFF.

V is TRBV28 and J is TRBJ2-3, with TRBD2 matching 9 bases. The V gene's germline CDR1 is MDHEN and CDR2 SYDVKM. V was pared by 3 bases and J by 2 bases, with 12 bases of the junction left unmatched. The CDR3 extends over 18 amino acids. The CDR3 protein is CASSLGVASGKLTDTQYF. Written as DNA, the CDR3 is TGTGCCAGCAGTTTGGGTGTGGCTAGCGGGAAGCTCACAGATACGCAGTATTTT.